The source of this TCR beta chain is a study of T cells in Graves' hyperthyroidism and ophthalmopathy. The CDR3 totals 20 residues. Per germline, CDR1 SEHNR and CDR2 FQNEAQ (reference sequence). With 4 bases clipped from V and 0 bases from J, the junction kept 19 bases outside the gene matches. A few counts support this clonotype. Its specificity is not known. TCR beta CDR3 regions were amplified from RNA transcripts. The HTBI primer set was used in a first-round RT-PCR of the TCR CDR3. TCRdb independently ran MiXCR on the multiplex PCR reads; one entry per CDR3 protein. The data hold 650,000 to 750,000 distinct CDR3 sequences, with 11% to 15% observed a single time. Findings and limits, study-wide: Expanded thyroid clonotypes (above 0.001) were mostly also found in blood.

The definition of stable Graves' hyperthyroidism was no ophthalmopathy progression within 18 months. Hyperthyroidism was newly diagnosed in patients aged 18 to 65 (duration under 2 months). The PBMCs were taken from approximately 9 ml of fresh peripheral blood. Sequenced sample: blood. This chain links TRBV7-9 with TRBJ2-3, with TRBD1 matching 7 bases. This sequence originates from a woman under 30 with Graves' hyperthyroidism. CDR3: CASSYRGLRGQSPSTDTQYF. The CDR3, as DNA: TGTGCCAGCAGCTACCGTGGGCTCAGGGGACAGTCTCCTAGCACAGATACGCAGTATTTT.